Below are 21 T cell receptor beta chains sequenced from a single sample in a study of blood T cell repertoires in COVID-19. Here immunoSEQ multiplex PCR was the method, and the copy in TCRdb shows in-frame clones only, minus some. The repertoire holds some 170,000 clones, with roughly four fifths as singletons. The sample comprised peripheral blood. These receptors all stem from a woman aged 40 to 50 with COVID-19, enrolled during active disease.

CDR3 nucleotides: TGTGCCAGCAGCTATGGACTGACCTCTGGAAACACCATATATTTT. This translates into CASSYGLTSGNTIYF. This sequence joins TRBV4-2 and TRBJ1-3; D unclear. This CDR3 spans 15 amino acids. V lost 5 bases and J 0 bases, leaving 11 bases between the germline ends. Germline loops: CDR1 LGHNA, CDR2 YNFKEQ.

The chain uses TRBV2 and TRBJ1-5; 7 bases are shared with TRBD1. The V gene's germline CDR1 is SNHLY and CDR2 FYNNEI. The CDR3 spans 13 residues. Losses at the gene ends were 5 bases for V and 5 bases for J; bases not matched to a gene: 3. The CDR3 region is CASSQGVDQPQHF. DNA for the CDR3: TGTGCCAGCAGTCAGGGGGTCGATCAGCCCCAGCATTTT. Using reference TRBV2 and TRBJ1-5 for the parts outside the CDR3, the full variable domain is EPEVTQTPSHQVTQMGQEVILRCVPISNHLYFYWYRQILGQKVEFLVSFYNNEISEKSEIFDDQFSVERPDGSNFTLKIRSTKLEDSAMYFCASSQGVDQPQHFGDGTRLSIL.

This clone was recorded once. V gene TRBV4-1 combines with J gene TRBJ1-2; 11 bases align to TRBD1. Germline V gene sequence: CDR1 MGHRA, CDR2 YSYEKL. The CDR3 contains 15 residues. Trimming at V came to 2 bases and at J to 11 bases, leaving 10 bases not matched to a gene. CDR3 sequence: CASSQFTPGQGAYTF. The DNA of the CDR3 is TGCGCCAGCAGCCAATTCACCCCCGGACAGGGGGCATACACCTTC.

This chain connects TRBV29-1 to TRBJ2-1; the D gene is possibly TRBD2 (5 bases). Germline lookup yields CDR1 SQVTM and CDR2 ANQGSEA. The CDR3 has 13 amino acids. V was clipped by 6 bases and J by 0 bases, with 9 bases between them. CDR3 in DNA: TGCAGCGTACGCCGGGGCTCCTACAATGAGCAGTTCTTC. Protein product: CSVRRGSYNEQFF.

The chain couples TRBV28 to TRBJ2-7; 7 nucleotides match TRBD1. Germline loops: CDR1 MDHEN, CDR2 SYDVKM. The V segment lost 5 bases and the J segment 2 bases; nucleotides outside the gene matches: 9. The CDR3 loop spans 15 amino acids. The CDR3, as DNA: TGTGCCAGCAGTCGGTCGAGGGACAGTGCCTACGAGCAGTACTTC. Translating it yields CASSRSRDSAYEQYF.

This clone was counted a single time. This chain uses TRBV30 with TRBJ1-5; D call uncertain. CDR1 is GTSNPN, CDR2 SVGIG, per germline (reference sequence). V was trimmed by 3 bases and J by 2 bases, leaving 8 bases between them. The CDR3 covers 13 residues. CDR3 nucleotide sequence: TGTGCCTGGAGAGGGAGGGGCAATCAGCCCCAGCATTTT. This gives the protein CAWRGRGNQPQHF. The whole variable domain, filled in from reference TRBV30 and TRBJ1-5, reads SQTIHQWPATLVQPVGSPLSLECTVEGTSNPNLYWYRQAAGRGLQLLFYSVGIGQISSEVPQNLSASRPQDRQFILSSKKLLLSDSGFYLCAWRGRGNQPQHFGDGTRLSIL.

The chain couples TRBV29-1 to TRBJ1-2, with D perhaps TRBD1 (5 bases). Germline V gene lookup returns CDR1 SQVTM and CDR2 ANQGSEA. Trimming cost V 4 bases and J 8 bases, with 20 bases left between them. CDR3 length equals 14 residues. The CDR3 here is CSVGLARGRSGYTF. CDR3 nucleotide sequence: TGCAGCGTTGGTCTGGCGCGGGGGAGATCGGGCTACACCTTC.

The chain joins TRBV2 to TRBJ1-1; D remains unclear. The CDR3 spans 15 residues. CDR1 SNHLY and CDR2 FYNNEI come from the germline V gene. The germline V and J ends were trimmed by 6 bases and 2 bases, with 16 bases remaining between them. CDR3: CASSDIRRQNTEAFF. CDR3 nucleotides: TGTGCCAGCAGCGACATTAGACGTCAAAACACTGAAGCTTTCTTT. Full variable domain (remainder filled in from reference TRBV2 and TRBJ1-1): EPEVTQTPSHQVTQMGQEVILRCVPISNHLYFYWYRQILGQKVEFLVSFYNNEISEKSEIFDDQFSVERPDGSNFTLKIRSTKLEDSAMYFCASSDIRRQNTEAFFGQGTRLTVV.

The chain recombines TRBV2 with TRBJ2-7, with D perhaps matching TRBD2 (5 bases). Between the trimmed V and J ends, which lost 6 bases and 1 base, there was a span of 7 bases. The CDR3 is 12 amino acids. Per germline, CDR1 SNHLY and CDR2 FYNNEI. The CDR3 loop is CASRAGSYEQYF. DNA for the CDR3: TGTGCCAGCAGGGCGGGTTCCTACGAGCAGTACTTC.

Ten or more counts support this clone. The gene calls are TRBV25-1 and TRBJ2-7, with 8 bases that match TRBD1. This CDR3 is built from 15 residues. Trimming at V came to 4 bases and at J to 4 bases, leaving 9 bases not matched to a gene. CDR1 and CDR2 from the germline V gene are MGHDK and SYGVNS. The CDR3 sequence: CASSVTRTGRYEQYF. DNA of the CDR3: TGTGCCAGCAGTGTGACCCGGACAGGGAGGTACGAGCAGTACTTC.

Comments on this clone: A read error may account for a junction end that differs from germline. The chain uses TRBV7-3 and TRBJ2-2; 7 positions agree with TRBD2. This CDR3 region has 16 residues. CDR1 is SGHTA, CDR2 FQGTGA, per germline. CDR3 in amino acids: CASSFPVGGNTEELFF. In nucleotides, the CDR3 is TGTGCCAGCAGCTTCCCTGTCGGGGGGAACACCGAGGAGCTGTTTTTT.

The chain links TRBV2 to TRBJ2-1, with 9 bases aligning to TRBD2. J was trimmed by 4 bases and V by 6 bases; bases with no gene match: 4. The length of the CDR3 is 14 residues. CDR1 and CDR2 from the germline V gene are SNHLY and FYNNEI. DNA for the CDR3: TGTGCCAGCAGAGGGACTAGCAGTTACAATGAGCAGTTCTTC. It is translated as CASRGTSSYNEQFF.

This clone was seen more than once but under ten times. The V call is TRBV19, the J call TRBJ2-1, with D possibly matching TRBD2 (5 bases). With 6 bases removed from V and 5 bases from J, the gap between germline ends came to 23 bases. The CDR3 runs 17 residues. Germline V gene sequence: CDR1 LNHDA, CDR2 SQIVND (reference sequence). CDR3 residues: CASSPEWETLRDNEQFF. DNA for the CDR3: TGTGCCAGTAGCCCCGAATGGGAGACCCTGAGGGACAATGAGCAGTTCTTC.

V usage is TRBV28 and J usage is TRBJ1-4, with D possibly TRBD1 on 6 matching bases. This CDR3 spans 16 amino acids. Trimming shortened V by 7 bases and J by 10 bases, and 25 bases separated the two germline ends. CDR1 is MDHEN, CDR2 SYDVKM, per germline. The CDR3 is CASKHTGPQGDRKLFF. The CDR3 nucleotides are TGTGCCAGCAAACACACAGGGCCACAGGGTGATAGAAAACTGTTTTTT.

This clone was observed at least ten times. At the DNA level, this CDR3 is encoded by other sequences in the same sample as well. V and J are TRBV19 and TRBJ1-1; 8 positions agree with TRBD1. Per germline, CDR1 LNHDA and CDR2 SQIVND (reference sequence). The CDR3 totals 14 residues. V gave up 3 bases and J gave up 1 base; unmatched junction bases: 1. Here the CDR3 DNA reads TGTGCCAGTAGTATTCAGGGGGCGAACACTGAAGCTTTCTTT. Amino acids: CASSIQGANTEAFF.

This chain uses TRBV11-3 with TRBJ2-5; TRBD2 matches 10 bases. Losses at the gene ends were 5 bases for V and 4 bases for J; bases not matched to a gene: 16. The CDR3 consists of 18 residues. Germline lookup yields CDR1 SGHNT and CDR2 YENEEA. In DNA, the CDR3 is TGTGCCAGCAGCCCGGAACCACCCCGAAGGACTAGCGGAGAGACCCAGTACTTC. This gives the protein CASSPEPPRRTSGETQYF.

DNA for the CDR3: TGTGCCAGCAGCCCGGGACTAGCGGGGTTACGGGAGACCCAGTACTTC. Protein sequence: CASSPGLAGLRETQYF. This chain connects TRBV7-8 to TRBJ2-5; TRBD2 matches 13 bases. This CDR3 contains 16 residues. Losses at the gene ends were 5 bases for V and 5 bases for J; bases not matched to a gene: 8. CDR1 and CDR2 from the germline V gene are SGHVS and FQNEAQ.

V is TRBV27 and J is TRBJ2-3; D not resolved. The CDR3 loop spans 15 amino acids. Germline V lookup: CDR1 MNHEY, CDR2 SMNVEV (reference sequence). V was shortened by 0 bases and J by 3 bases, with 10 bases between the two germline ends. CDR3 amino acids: CASSLSRAPTDTQYF. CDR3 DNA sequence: TGTGCCAGCAGTTTATCGCGAGCCCCTACAGATACGCAGTATTTT.

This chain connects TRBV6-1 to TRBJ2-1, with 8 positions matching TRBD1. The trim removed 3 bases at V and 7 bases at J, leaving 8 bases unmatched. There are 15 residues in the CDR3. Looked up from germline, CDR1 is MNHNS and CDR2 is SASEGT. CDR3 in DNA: TGTGCCAGCAGTGACCGGGACAGGCGTAAGAATGAGCAGTTCTTC. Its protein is CASSDRDRRKNEQFF.

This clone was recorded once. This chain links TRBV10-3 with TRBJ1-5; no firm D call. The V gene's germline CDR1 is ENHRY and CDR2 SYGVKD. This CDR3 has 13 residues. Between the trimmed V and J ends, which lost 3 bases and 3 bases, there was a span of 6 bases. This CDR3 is CAISDTNNQPQHF. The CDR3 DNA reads TGTGCCATCAGTGATACAAACAATCAGCCCCAGCATTTT.

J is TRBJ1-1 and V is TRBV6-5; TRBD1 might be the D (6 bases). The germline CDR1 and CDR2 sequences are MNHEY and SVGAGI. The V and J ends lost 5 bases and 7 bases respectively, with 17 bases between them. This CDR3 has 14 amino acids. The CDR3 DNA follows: TGTGCCAGCAGTCCTACAGGGTACGGTGGTGAAGCTTTCTTT. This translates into CASSPTGYGGEAFF.